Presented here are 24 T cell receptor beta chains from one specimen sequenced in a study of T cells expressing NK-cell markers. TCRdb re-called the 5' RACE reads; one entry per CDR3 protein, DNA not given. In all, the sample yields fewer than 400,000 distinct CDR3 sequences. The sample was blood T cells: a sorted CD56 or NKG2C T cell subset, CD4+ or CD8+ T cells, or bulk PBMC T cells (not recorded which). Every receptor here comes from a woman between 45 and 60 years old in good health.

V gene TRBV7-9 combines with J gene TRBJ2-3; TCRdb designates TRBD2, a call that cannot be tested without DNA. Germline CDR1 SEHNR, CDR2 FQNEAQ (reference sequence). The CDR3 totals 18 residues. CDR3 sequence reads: CASSLGLGLAGGSDTQYF.

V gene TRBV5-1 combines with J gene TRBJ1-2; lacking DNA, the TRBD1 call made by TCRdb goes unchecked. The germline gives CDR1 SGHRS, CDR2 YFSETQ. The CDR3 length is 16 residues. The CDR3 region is CASSFVRGGGNYGYTF.

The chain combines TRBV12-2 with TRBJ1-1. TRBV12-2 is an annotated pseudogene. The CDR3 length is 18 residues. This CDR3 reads CASRLMRGCPYLNTEAFF.

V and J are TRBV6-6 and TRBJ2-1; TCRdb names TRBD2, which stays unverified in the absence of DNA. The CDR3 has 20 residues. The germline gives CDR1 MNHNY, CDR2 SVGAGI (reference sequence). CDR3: CASSLGTSGSSASSYNEQFF.

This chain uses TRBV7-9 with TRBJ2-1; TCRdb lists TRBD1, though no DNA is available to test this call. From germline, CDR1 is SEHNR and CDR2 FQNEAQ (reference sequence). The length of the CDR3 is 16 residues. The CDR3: CASSLGTPGRGYEQFF.

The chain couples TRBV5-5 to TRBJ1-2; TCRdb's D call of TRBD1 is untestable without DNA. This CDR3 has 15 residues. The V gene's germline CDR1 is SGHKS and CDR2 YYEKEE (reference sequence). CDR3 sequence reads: CASSKQGALPYGYTF.

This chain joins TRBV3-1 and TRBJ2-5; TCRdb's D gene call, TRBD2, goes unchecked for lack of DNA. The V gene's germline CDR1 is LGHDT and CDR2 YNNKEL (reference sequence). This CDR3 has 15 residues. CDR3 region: CASTPSGAPQETQYF.

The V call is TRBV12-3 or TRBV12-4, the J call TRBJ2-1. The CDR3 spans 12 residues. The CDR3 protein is CASGGRRNEQFF.

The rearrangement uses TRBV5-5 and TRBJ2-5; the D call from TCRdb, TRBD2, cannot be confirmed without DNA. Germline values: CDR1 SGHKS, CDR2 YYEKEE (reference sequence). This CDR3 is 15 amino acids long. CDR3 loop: CASSDPAGGQETQYF.

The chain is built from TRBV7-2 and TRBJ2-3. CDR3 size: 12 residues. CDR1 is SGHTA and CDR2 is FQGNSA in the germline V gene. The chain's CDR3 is CAAGVPTDTQYF.

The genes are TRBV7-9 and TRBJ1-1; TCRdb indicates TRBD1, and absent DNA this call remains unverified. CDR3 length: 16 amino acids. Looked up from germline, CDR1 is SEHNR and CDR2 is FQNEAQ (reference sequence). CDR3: CASSSSGQGIYTEAFF.

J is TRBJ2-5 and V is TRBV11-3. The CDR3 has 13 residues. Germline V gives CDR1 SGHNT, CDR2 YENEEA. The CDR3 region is CASSLEDPETQYF.

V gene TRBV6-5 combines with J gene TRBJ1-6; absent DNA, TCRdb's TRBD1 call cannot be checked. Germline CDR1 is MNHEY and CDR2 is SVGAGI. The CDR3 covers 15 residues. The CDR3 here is CASSYSPGYGSPLHF.

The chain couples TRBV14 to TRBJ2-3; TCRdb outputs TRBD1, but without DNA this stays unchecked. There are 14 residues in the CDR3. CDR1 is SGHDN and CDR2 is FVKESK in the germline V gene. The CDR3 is CASSQRDRIDEQYF.

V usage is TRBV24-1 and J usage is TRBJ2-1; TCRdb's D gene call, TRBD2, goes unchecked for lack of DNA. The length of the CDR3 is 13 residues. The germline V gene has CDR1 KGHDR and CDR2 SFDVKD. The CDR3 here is CATSDIVTDEQFF.

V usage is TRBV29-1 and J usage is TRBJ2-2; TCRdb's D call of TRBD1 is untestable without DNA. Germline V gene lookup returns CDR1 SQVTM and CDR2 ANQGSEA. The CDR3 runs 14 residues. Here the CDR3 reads CSVAGTANTGELFF.

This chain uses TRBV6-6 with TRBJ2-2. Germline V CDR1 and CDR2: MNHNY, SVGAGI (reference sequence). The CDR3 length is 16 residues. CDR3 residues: CASSYSTTANTGELFF.

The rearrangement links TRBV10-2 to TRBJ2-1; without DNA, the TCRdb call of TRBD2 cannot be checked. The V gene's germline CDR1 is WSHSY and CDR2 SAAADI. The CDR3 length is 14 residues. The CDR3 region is CASSPGLYYNEQFF.

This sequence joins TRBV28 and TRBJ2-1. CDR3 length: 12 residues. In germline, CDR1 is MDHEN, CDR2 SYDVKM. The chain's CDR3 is CASSSTMAEQFF.

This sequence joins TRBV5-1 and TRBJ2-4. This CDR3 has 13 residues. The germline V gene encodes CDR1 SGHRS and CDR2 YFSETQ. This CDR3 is CASRGLAKNIQYF.

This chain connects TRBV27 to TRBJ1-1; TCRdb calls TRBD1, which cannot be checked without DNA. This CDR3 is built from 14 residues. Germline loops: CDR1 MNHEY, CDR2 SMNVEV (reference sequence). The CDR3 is CASRPGQLRTEAFF.

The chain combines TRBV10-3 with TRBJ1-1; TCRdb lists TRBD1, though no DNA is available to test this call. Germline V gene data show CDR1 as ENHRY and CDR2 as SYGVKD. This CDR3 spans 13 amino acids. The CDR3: CAISDTDREEAFF.

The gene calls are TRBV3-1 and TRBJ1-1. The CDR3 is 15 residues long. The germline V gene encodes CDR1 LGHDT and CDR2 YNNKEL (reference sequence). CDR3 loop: CASSHQIDRNTEAFF.

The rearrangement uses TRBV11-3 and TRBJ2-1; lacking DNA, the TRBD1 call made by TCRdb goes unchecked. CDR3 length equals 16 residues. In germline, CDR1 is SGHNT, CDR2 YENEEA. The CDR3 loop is CASSLDRATTGNEQFF.